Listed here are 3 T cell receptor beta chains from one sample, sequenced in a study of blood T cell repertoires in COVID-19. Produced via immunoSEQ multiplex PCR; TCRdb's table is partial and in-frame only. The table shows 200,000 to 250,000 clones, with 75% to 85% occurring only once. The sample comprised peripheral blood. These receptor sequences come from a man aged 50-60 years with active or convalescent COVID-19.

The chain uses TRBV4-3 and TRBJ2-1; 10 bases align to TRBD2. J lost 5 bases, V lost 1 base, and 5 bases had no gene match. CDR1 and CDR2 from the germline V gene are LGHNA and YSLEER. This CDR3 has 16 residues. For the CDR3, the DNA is TGCGCCAGCAGCCAAGGGCGGACTAGCGGCGACAATGAGCAGTTCTTC. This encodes CASSQGRTSGDNEQFF.

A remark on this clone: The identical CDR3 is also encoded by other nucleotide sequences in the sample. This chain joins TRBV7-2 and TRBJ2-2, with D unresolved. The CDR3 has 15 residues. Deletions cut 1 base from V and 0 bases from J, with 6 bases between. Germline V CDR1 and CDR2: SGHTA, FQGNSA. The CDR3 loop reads CASSLDRANTGELFF. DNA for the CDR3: TGTGCCAGCAGCTTAGACCGGGCGAACACCGGGGAGCTGTTTTTT.

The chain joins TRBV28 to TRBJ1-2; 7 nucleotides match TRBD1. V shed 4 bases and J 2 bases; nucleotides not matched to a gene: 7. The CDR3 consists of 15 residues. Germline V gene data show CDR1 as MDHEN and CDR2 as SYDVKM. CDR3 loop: CASSYSTTGNYGYTF. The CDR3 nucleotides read TGTGCCAGCAGTTACAGCACGACAGGGAACTATGGCTACACCTTC.